Shown below are 26 T cell receptor beta chains from a single sample sequenced in a study of shared clonotypes between healthy human individuals. Assay: immunoSEQ multiplex PCR; the TCRdb copy retains only in-frame clones and omits some. In the table there are hundreds of thousands of clones, roughly three quarters of which are singletons. The specimen was PBMCs. Receptors were obtained from a woman aged 40 to 50 in good health. Some clones in this sample may be carry-over from other donors' samples.

On this clone: One end of the junction does not line up with germline, which may come from a read error. The chain has TRBV7-2 and TRBJ2-7, with D unclear. Germline CDR1 reads SGHTA; CDR2 reads FQGNSA. There are 14 residues in the CDR3. CDR3 sequence (DNA): TGTGCCAGCAGCCCTTCATCGTTGGCCTACGGGCAGTACTTC. Translated: CASSPSSLAYGQYF.

The chain couples TRBV7-2 to TRBJ2-7; possibly TRBD2 for D (5 bases). The V end lost 5 bases, the J end lost 7 bases, and 18 bases lay between the germline ends. The CDR3 runs 14 residues. Germline CDR1 is SGHTA and CDR2 is FQGNSA. The chain's CDR3 is CASSPDWGEGEQYF. The CDR3 DNA follows: TGTGCCAGCAGCCCAGACTGGGGAGAGGGTGAGCAGTACTTC. The whole variable domain, filled in from reference TRBV7-2 and TRBJ2-7, reads GAGVSQSPSNKVTEKGKDVELRCDPISGHTALYWYRQSLGQGLEFLIYFQGNSAPDKSGLPSDRFSAERTGGSVSTLTIQRTQQEDSAVYLCASSPDWGEGEQYFGPGTRLTVT.

The chain carries TRBV11-2 and TRBJ1-1; maybe TRBD1 (5 bases). The CDR3 has 15 amino acids. The V end was cut by 5 bases, the J end by 2 bases, with 15 bases between. CDR1 and CDR2 (germline): SGHAT, FQNNGV. DNA for the CDR3: TGTGCCAGCAGCCCGAGGGGCAGGGTTAACACTGAAGCTTTCTTT. Its protein is CASSPRGRVNTEAFF.

Only one count was recorded for this clone. V and J are TRBV6-5 and TRBJ1-6; weak D call: TRBD1 (6 bases). Trimming took off 6 bases at V and 7 bases at J, with 13 bases between the two ends. This CDR3 comprises 14 residues. The germline CDR1 and CDR2 sequences are MNHEY and SVGAGI. In nucleotides, the CDR3 is TGTGCCAGCAGACCCGGACAGACCAATTCACCCCTCCACTTT. Protein product: CASRPGQTNSPLHF.

The rearrangement links TRBV5-4 to TRBJ2-2, with TRBD1 matching 11 bases. J was trimmed by 6 bases and V by 4 bases; bases with no gene match: 8. The CDR3 has 16 amino acids. Germline CDR1 SGHNT, CDR2 YYREEE (reference sequence). The CDR3 loop is CASSLGGTGGPGELFF. For the CDR3, the DNA is TGTGCCAGCAGCCTGGGAGGGACAGGGGGTCCCGGGGAGCTGTTTTTT.

This clone was picked up a small number of times. The V call is TRBV5-1, the J call TRBJ2-2, with D uncertain. From germline, CDR1 is SGHRS and CDR2 YFSETQ. V lost 3 bases, J lost 4 bases, and 16 bases lay in between. The CDR3 runs 16 residues. The CDR3 here is CASSYPGHEGTGELFF. DNA for the CDR3: TGCGCCAGCAGCTACCCCGGGCACGAAGGCACCGGGGAGCTGTTTTTT.

The genes are TRBV18 and TRBJ2-1, with 7 bases that match TRBD2. The CDR3 is made up of 11 amino acids. Germline values: CDR1 KGHSH, CDR2 LQKENI. V shed 3 bases and J 15 bases; nucleotides not matched to a gene: 5. The CDR3 nucleotides are TGTGCCAGCTCACCTAGCGGGCTTTTGTTCTTC. Its protein product is CASSPSGLLFF.

The chain joins TRBV7-8 to TRBJ2-7; tentative D call: TRBD2 (5 bases). CDR1 is SGHVS and CDR2 is FQNEAQ in the germline V gene. The CDR3 covers 13 residues. Trimming cost V 5 bases and J 6 bases, with 14 bases left between them. For the CDR3, the DNA is TGTGCCAGCAGCCGCCAAATTGCGGGCGAGCAGTACTTC. Its translation: CASSRQIAGEQYF.

Of note for this clone: This sample also contains other DNA sequences that code for the same CDR3. The chain uses TRBV10-3 and TRBJ1-5; D is unresolved. CDR3 length: 15 residues. Germline CDR1 reads ENHRY; CDR2 reads SYGVKD. The ends were cut back, 0 bases at V and 2 bases at J, with 8 bases in the middle. The CDR3 is CAISESGGGNQPQHF. CDR3 in DNA: TGTGCCATCAGTGAGTCGGGTGGCGGCAATCAGCCCCAGCATTTT.

Turning to this clone: A far more abundant clone sits one base away, making this likely a read error. The same CDR3 arises from other DNA sequences in this sample as well. The rearrangement uses TRBV7-3 and TRBJ2-2; D may correspond to TRBD1 or TRBD2 (5 bases each). V was trimmed by 2 bases and J by 6 bases, leaving 10 bases between them. Germline assignment: CDR1 SGHTA and CDR2 FQGTGA. There are 14 residues in the CDR3. The DNA for the CDR3 is TGTGCCAGCAGCTTATCGGGGCGGTCCGGGGAGCTGTTTTTT. Amino acid sequence: CASSLSGRSGELFF.

The V gene is TRBV13, the J gene TRBJ2-2, with a weak D call TRBD1 (6 bases). This CDR3 has 17 residues. V was pared by 3 bases and J by 2 bases, with 16 bases between. The germline CDR1 and CDR2 sequences are PRHDT and FYEKMQ (reference sequence). The CDR3 region is CASSLGPDRINTGELFF. The CDR3 DNA is TGTGCCAGCAGCTTGGGGCCGGACAGAATCAACACCGGGGAGCTGTTTTTT. The full variable domain, its missing parts supplied by reference TRBV13 and TRBJ2-2, is AAGVIQSPRHLIKEKRETATLKCYPIPRHDTVYWYQQGPGQDPQFLISFYEKMQSDKGSIPDRFSAQQFSDYHSELNMSSLELGDSALYFCASSLGPDRINTGELFFGEGSRLTVL.

In this sample, this clone turned up once. This sequence is one base from a far larger clone and is likely a read error. This sequence joins TRBV30 and TRBJ2-7, with 7 bases that match TRBD2. J lost 0 bases, V lost 4 bases, and 15 bases had no gene match. Germline V CDR1 and CDR2: GTSNPN, SVGIG (reference sequence). The CDR3 runs 17 residues. The CDR3 here is CAWKKGGLGLNSYEQYF. The CDR3 bases are TGTGCCTGGAAGAAGGGAGGACTAGGACTCAACTCCTACGAGCAGTACTTC.

The genes are TRBV5-5 and TRBJ2-5; TRBD2 might be the D (5 bases). The DNA end lines up better with TRBJ2-7; the J call may be wrong. The V gene's germline CDR1 is SGHKS and CDR2 YYEKEE (reference sequence). The CDR3 extends over 15 amino acids. The CDR3, as DNA: TGTGCCAGCAGCACGATCGTCGGGAACTCCTACGAGCAGTACTTC. This gives the protein CASSTIVGNSYEQYF.

In its sample, this clone was seen a few times. The V and J genes are TRBV6-1 and TRBJ2-7; 9 positions agree with TRBD2. V shed 4 bases, J shed 0 bases, and the junction held 4 bases outside the gene matches. The CDR3 length is 15 residues. Germline assignment: CDR1 MNHNS and CDR2 SASEGT. In DNA, the CDR3 is TGTGCCAGCAGTGCCGAGACTAGCGGCTCCTACGAGCAGTACTTC. Encoded protein: CASSAETSGSYEQYF.

This CDR3 reads CASSLTSGRSTDTQYF. In DNA, the CDR3 is TGTGCCAGCAGTCTTACTAGCGGCCGGAGCACAGATACGCAGTATTTT. The chain recombines TRBV9 with TRBJ2-3; 8 bases match TRBD2. V trimming: 5 bases; J trimming: 0 bases; junction bases outside the gene matches: 8. The germline V gene has CDR1 SGDLS and CDR2 YYNGEE. The CDR3 sequence is 16 residues long.

This sequence joins TRBV30 and TRBJ2-7, with 11 bases aligning to TRBD2. V was pared by 5 bases and J by 3 bases, with 3 bases of the junction left unmatched. CDR1 is GTSNPN, CDR2 SVGIG, per germline (reference sequence). This CDR3 is 13 amino acids long. The CDR3 sequence is CAWAGLADYEQYF. CDR3 nucleotide sequence: TGTGCCTGGGCGGGACTAGCGGACTACGAGCAGTACTTC.

In regard to this clone: A single base is all that separates this from a far larger clone, so a read error is likely. The rearrangement uses TRBV4-3 and TRBJ2-2; possible D gene TRBD1, 6 bases. CDR3 length equals 17 residues. Germline V lookup: CDR1 LGHNA, CDR2 YSLEER. The ends were cut back, 0 bases at V and 8 bases at J, with 19 bases in the middle. The CDR3 protein is CASSQDPWAGVAGELFF. In DNA form, the CDR3 reads TGCGCCAGCAGCCAAGATCCATGGGCAGGGGTCGCAGGGGAGCTGTTTTTT.

The rearrangement uses TRBV19 and TRBJ1-2; 8 positions match TRBD1. Germline loops: CDR1 LNHDA, CDR2 SQIVND (reference sequence). After removal of 6 bases from V and 0 bases from J, the junction contained 9 bases not matched to a gene. The CDR3 is 16 amino acids. CDR3 DNA: TGTGCCAGTAGGGAGTCCGGGACAGGCTCTAACTATGGCTACACCTTC. It specifies CASRESGTGSNYGYTF.

The V gene is TRBV18, the J gene TRBJ1-1; 8 bases agree with TRBD1. V lost 6 bases and J lost 3; bases outside the gene matches: 6. Germline values: CDR1 KGHSH, CDR2 LQKENI. The CDR3 is made up of 14 amino acids. The CDR3 nucleotides are TGTGCCAGCTCCCGCAGGGGGCAAGACACTGAAGCTTTCTTT. It yields the protein CASSRRGQDTEAFF.

V is TRBV19 and J is TRBJ2-4, with D unresolved. The germline V gene encodes CDR1 LNHDA and CDR2 SQIVND (reference sequence). V shed 1 base and J shed 4 bases, with 8 bases lying between them. The CDR3 runs to 14 residues. DNA of the CDR3: TGTGCCAGTAGTATAGCGTCAGCTAAAAACATTCAGTACTTC. Protein: CASSIASAKNIQYF.

The CDR3: CAISEWDQYNEQFF. As DNA, the CDR3 is TGTGCCATCAGTGAGTGGGACCAATACAATGAGCAGTTCTTC. V usage is TRBV10-3 and J usage is TRBJ2-1; tentatively, D is TRBD1 or TRBD2 (5 bases each). Trimming pared 1 base from V and 4 bases from J, leaving 8 bases between. Germline CDR1 ENHRY, CDR2 SYGVKD. The CDR3 sequence is 14 residues long.

This clone was recorded at least ten times. The CDR3, as DNA: TGTGCCAGCAGCCCCCGGACTAGCGGGACCAATGAGCAGTTCTTC. Translation gives CASSPRTSGTNEQFF. V gene TRBV9 combines with J gene TRBJ2-1; the match to TRBD2 covers 12 bases. V dropped 4 bases and J dropped 6; count of bases not matched to a gene: 5. CDR1 and CDR2 (germline): SGDLS, YYNGEE. CDR3 length: 15 residues.

The chain employs TRBV21-1 and TRBJ2-1. TRBV21-1 is tagged as a pseudogene. The CDR3 is 16 residues long. The CDR3 here is CASSKAHKIHYNEQFF. The CDR3 coding sequence is TGTGCCAGCAGCAAAGCTCATAAGATCCATTACAATGAGCAGTTCTTC.

The gene calls are TRBV11-2 and TRBJ2-3; TRBD2 matches at 7 bases. This CDR3 is 17 amino acids long. Germline CDR1 SGHAT, CDR2 FQNNGV. The V segment lost 2 bases and the J segment 4 bases; nucleotides outside the gene matches: 12. CDR3 sequence reads: CASSLTGGTHFADTQYF. The CDR3 bases are TGTGCCAGCAGCTTAACGGGAGGTACCCACTTCGCAGATACGCAGTATTTT.

In its sample, this clone was seen a few times. This chain uses TRBV11-2 with TRBJ2-1, with 15 bases that match TRBD2. CDR1 is SGHAT, CDR2 FQNNGV, per germline. The V gene end was trimmed by 0 bases and the J gene end by 12 bases; junction bases not matched to a gene: 6. The CDR3 covers 16 residues. The CDR3: CASSLDPGLAGGGQFF. In DNA, the CDR3 is TGTGCCAGCAGCTTAGATCCGGGACTAGCGGGAGGAGGGCAGTTCTTC. The whole variable domain, filled in from reference TRBV11-2 and TRBJ2-1, reads EAGVAQSPRYKIIEKRQSVAFWCNPISGHATLYWYQQILGQGPKLLIQFQNNGVVDDSQLPKDRFSAERLKGVDSTLKIQPAKLEDSAVYLCASSLDPGLAGGGQFFGPGTRLTVL.

V gene TRBV9 combines with J gene TRBJ2-1; 11 bases map to TRBD2. CDR3 length: 16 amino acids. Germline CDR1 is SGDLS and CDR2 is YYNGEE. Germline trimming cut 4 bases from V and 4 bases from J; bases unmatched to any gene: 7. CDR3 loop: CASSPTGLAAYNEQFF. The CDR3 coding sequence is TGTGCCAGCAGCCCCACGGGACTAGCGGCTTACAATGAGCAGTTCTTC. The whole variable domain, remainder taken from reference TRBV9 and TRBJ2-1, is DSGVTQTPKHLITATGQRVTLRCSPRSGDLSVYWYQQSLDQGLQFLIQYYNGEERAKGNILERFSAQQFPDLHSELNLSSLELGDSALYFCASSPTGLAAYNEQFFGPGTRLTVL.